The next 27 T cell receptor beta chains were all read from a single sample in a study of vaccination and CD4 T cells after COVID-19. These receptors are not linked to any known antigen. Documented treatment: roughly ten-day PBMC culture with coronavirus spike peptide pools or control peptides (ViraFEST assay). Scientists ran DNA taken from cultured CD4+ T cells through the Oncomine TCR Beta short-read assay for sequencing. TCRdb reprocessed the PCR reads with MiXCR, giving one entry per CDR3 protein. The profile shows 15,000 or so distinct CDR3 sequences, over 50% of them singletons. Sequencing was carried out using CD4+ T cells from blood, cultured in vitro. The receptors shown here come from a human donor who had recovered from COVID-19.

This clonotype was seen a handful of times. This rearrangement joins TRBV10-3 to TRBJ1-1; 8 bases map to TRBD1. Germline values: CDR1 ENHRY, CDR2 SYGVKD. J was trimmed by 3 bases and V by 6 bases; bases with no gene match: 9. This CDR3 contains 15 residues. Here the CDR3 reads CAIRDGGQGYTEAFF. The CDR3 coding sequence is TGTGCCATCAGGGATGGTGGACAGGGCTACACTGAAGCTTTCTTT.

The chain employs TRBV20-1 and TRBJ2-1; D call uncertain. Trimming removed 1 base from V and 0 bases from J, with 13 bases in between. The CDR3 totals 16 residues. Germline-derived CDR1 and CDR2 are DFQATT and SNEGSKA (reference sequence). The CDR3 loop reads CSARGQTSNSYNEQFF. DNA of the CDR3: TGCAGTGCTAGAGGTCAGACCTCTAACTCCTACAATGAGCAGTTCTTC.

The chain has TRBV27 and TRBJ2-1; 8 nucleotides agree with TRBD1. Per germline, CDR1 MNHEY and CDR2 SMNVEV (reference sequence). The J segment lost 0 bases and the V segment lost 4 bases, leaving 11 bases of the junction unmatched. There are 18 residues in the CDR3. This CDR3 is CASSSTGVFPGSYNEQFF. CDR3 DNA: TGTGCCAGCAGTTCGACAGGGGTCTTTCCGGGCTCCTACAATGAGCAGTTCTTC.

The rearrangement links TRBV7-9 to TRBJ2-2; 8 bases map to TRBD2. CDR1 is SEHNR and CDR2 is FQNEAQ in the germline V gene (reference sequence). Trimming at V came to 5 bases and at J to 5 bases, leaving 4 bases not matched to a gene. The CDR3 has 14 amino acids. In DNA, the CDR3 is TGTGCCAGCAGCGGGACTAGGAAGACCGGGGAGCTGTTTTTT. Translated: CASSGTRKTGELFF.

The genes are TRBV20-1 and TRBJ2-7; D may be TRBD1 (5 bases). The CDR3 contains 16 residues. Trimming left V 0 bases short and J 6 bases short, with 21 bases between. CDR1 and CDR2 from the germline V gene are DFQATT and SNEGSKA (reference sequence). CDR3 region: CSARDGGAMKLSEQYF. DNA for the CDR3: TGCAGTGCTAGAGATGGTGGGGCCATGAAATTGTCCGAGCAGTACTTC.

This clonotype was found a few times. The chain carries TRBV6-1 and TRBJ2-3; tentative D call: TRBD2 (6 bases). V was cut by 6 bases and J by 0 bases, with 22 bases left in between. The CDR3 runs 18 residues. The germline CDR1 and CDR2 sequences are MNHNS and SASEGT. The CDR3 reads CASRGGGISTDSTDTQYF. The CDR3 DNA reads as TGTGCCAGCAGGGGGGGTGGGATTAGTACGGATAGCACAGATACGCAGTATTTT.

The rearrangement links TRBV20-1 to TRBJ1-1; D gene ambiguous. Trimming took off 1 base at V and 3 bases at J, with 3 bases between the two ends. CDR3 size: 11 residues. Germline lookup yields CDR1 DFQATT and CDR2 SNEGSKA (reference sequence). DNA of the CDR3: TGCAGTGCTAGAGCGGACACTGAAGCTTTCTTT. Amino acid sequence: CSARADTEAFF.

The V gene is TRBV6-2 or TRBV6-3, the J gene TRBJ2-1; tentative D call: TRBD2 (6 bases). Germline loops: CDR1 MNHEY, CDR2 SVGEGT. With 1 base removed from V and 6 bases from J, the gap between germline ends came to 16 bases. The CDR3 is 16 amino acids. The CDR3 sequence: CASSYWVGSISNEQFF. CDR3 sequence (DNA): TGTGCCAGCAGTTACTGGGTCGGGAGCATCAGCAATGAGCAGTTCTTC.

Relative to its sample, this clonotype is medium-sized. The chain is built from TRBV20-1 and TRBJ1-5, with D perhaps matching TRBD1 (5 bases). The germline CDR1 and CDR2 sequences are DFQATT and SNEGSKA (reference sequence). The germline V and J ends were trimmed by 1 base and 2 bases, with 9 bases remaining between them. CDR3 length: 14 amino acids. DNA for the CDR3: TGCAGTGCTAGAGTGGGGGGAGGCAATCAGCCCCAGCATTTT. Its protein is CSARVGGGNQPQHF.

This rearrangement joins TRBV12-3 or TRBV12-4 to TRBJ1-5, with D perhaps TRBD1 (5 bases). The CDR3 is 13 residues long. V lost 3 bases and J 5 bases, leaving 8 bases between the germline ends. CDR3 sequence: CASSLGGDQPQHF. The CDR3 DNA follows: TGTGCCAGCAGTTTGGGGGGAGATCAGCCCCAGCATTTT.

This clonotype was seen only once. The chain uses TRBV7-3 and TRBJ2-5; D ambiguous. The CDR3 has 13 amino acids. Germline V gene sequence: CDR1 SGHTA, CDR2 FQGTGA. V lost 5 bases, J lost 7 bases, and 14 bases lay in between. The CDR3 loop is CASSPQRLGTQYF. The DNA of the CDR3 is TGTGCCAGCAGCCCCCAGAGGCTCGGGACCCAGTACTTC. Full variable domain (missing parts from reference TRBV7-3 and TRBJ2-5): GAGVSQTPSNKVTEKGKYVELRCDPISGHTALYWYRQSLGQGPEFLIYFQGTGAADDSGLPNDRFFAVRPEGSVSTLKIQRTERGDSAVYLCASSPQRLGTQYFGPGTRLLVL.

The rearrangement links TRBV18 to TRBJ1-2, with D unclear. Germline-derived CDR1 and CDR2 are KGHSH and LQKENI. Trimming left V 0 bases short and J 7 bases short, with 9 bases between. The CDR3 length is 13 residues. CDR3 protein: CASSPPIGSGYTF. CDR3 in DNA: TGTGCCAGCTCACCACCGATAGGTTCTGGCTACACCTTC.

In its sample, this clonotype was seen a few times. The rearrangement links TRBV10-1 to TRBJ2-1, with 9 bases aligning to TRBD2. Trimming took 2 bases from V and 5 from J; bases not matched to a gene: 7. The CDR3 is 16 residues long. In germline, CDR1 is WNHNN, CDR2 SYGVQD (reference sequence). This CDR3 is CASSERRTSVDNEQFF. The DNA of the CDR3 is TGCGCCAGCAGTGAGAGGCGGACTAGCGTCGACAATGAGCAGTTCTTC.

The table lists this clonotype with a few counts. The rearrangement links TRBV5-4 to TRBJ2-5; the match to TRBD1 covers 11 bases. Losses at the gene ends were 4 bases for V and 3 bases for J; bases not matched to a gene: 5. This CDR3 has 15 amino acids. The germline CDR1 and CDR2 sequences are SGHNT and YYREEE (reference sequence). The CDR3 sequence is CASSRTGGVEETQYF. CDR3 bases: TGTGCCAGCAGCCGGACAGGGGGCGTAGAAGAGACCCAGTACTTC.

The chain carries TRBV5-6 and TRBJ1-1, with 10 bases lining up with TRBD1. The CDR3 runs 16 residues. V was clipped by 4 bases and J by 4 bases; unmatched bases: 10. In germline, CDR1 is SGHDT, CDR2 YYEEEE. CDR3 residues: CASSTDRGRSVTEAFF. CDR3 bases: TGTGCCAGCAGCACCGACAGGGGGCGATCAGTCACTGAAGCTTTCTTT.

The J gene is TRBJ2-7, the V gene TRBV15, with D possibly being TRBD1 (8 bases). The V gene's germline CDR1 is LNHNV and CDR2 YYDKDF (reference sequence). CDR3 size: 14 residues. V lost 1 base and J 5 bases, leaving 12 bases between the germline ends. The CDR3 DNA sequence: TGTGCCACCAGCAGAGGACAGGGGAGGGACGAGCAGTACTTC. Its protein product is CATSRGQGRDEQYF.

The chain combines TRBV28 with TRBJ1-2, with 7 positions matching TRBD1. Trimming took 8 bases from V and 4 from J; bases not matched to a gene: 10. Per the germline V gene, CDR1 is MDHEN and CDR2 is SYDVKM. The CDR3 length is 14 residues. The CDR3 region is CASAPGQSIYGYTF. DNA for the CDR3: TGTGCCAGCGCCCCGGGACAGAGCATCTATGGCTACACCTTC.

This chain links TRBV20-1 with TRBJ2-1, with 10 bases aligning to TRBD2. CDR3 size: 17 residues. V trimming: 4 bases; J trimming: 2 bases; junction bases outside the gene matches: 11. Per the germline V gene, CDR1 is DFQATT and CDR2 is SNEGSKA (reference sequence). For the CDR3, the DNA is TGCAGTGCTACTGGACTAGCGGAGGGGGGTACCTACAATGAGCAGTTCTTC. It translates to CSATGLAEGGTYNEQFF.

In its sample, this clonotype ranks as medium-sized. The chain carries TRBV2 and TRBJ2-1; 10 bases match TRBD2. CDR3 size: 18 residues. CDR1 SNHLY and CDR2 FYNNEI come from the germline V gene. V dropped 4 bases and J dropped 7; count of bases not matched to a gene: 16. The CDR3 sequence: CASSALRLLTSGLNEQFF. As DNA, the CDR3 is TGTGCCAGCAGTGCACTGCGCCTTCTGACTAGCGGGCTTAATGAGCAGTTCTTC.

J is TRBJ2-1 and V is TRBV19; D possibly corresponds to TRBD2 (6 bases). Germline V gene sequence: CDR1 LNHDA, CDR2 SQIVND (reference sequence). V lost 5 bases, J lost 6 bases, and 20 bases lay in between. The CDR3 length is 16 residues. This CDR3 is CASSQPGGIFVNEQFF. The CDR3 DNA reads TGTGCCAGTAGTCAACCCGGAGGGATTTTTGTCAATGAGCAGTTCTTC.

This clonotype came up a few times. V usage is TRBV20-1 and J usage is TRBJ1-2; tentatively, D is TRBD1 (5 bases). This CDR3 has 12 amino acids. CDR1 and CDR2 from the germline V gene are DFQATT and SNEGSKA (reference sequence). Here the CDR3 reads CSGGGVDYGYTF. CDR3 DNA sequence: TGCAGCGGTGGGGGGGTGGACTATGGCTACACCTTC.

The chain employs TRBV19 and TRBJ2-3; 11 bases align to TRBD2. Looked up from germline, CDR1 is LNHDA and CDR2 is SQIVND (reference sequence). V dropped 5 bases and J dropped 7; count of bases not matched to a gene: 5. The CDR3 sequence is 14 residues long. The CDR3 nucleotides are TGTGCCAGTAGTGCCGGGACTAGCGGCAATACGCAGTATTTT. It codes for CASSAGTSGNTQYF.

Judged by abundance, this clonotype is large. This sequence joins TRBV10-3 and TRBJ2-2; 10 bases are shared with TRBD2. The CDR3 has 16 residues. The junction had 12 bases not matched to a gene; V was cut back by 9 bases and J by 5 bases. Germline CDR1 ENHRY, CDR2 SYGVKD. CDR3 sequence reads: CAMGPSGSALTGELFF. The CDR3, as DNA: TGTGCCATGGGGCCTAGCGGGAGCGCACTAACCGGGGAGCTGTTTTTT.

The chain carries TRBV7-3 and TRBJ2-1; 13 bases agree with TRBD2. This CDR3 is 16 amino acids long. The germline V gene has CDR1 SGHTA and CDR2 FQGTGA. Losses at the gene ends were 5 bases for V and 7 bases for J; bases not matched to a gene: 8. The CDR3 here is CASSHIGTSGTNEQFF. The CDR3, as DNA: TGTGCCAGCAGCCATATTGGGACTAGCGGGACGAATGAGCAGTTCTTC. Complete variable domain (other parts from reference TRBV7-3 and TRBJ2-1): GAGVSQTPSNKVTEKGKYVELRCDPISGHTALYWYRQSLGQGPEFLIYFQGTGAADDSGLPNDRFFAVRPEGSVSTLKIQRTERGDSAVYLCASSHIGTSGTNEQFFGPGTRLTVL.

On this clonotype itself: At one boundary the junction diverges from the germline segment, which might be a read error. The chain carries TRBV20-1 and TRBJ2-2; 11 nucleotides agree with TRBD2. Germline CDR1 DFQATT, CDR2 SNEGSKA (reference sequence). CDR3 size: 14 residues. CDR3 DNA: TGCAGTCCTAGCGGACTAGCGGGCACCGGGGAGCTGTTTTTT. Its translation: CSPSGLAGTGELFF.

The V gene is TRBV27, the J gene TRBJ2-2; 13 bases map to TRBD2. The CDR3 extends over 17 amino acids. The V segment lost 6 bases and the J segment 8 bases; nucleotides outside the gene matches: 12. CDR1 and CDR2 (germline): MNHEY, SMNVEV (reference sequence). The CDR3 DNA reads as TGTGCCAGCAGCCGAGGGGTCGGGACTAGCGGGACGGGGGAGCTGTTTTTT. It is translated as CASSRGVGTSGTGELFF.

The chain couples TRBV23-1 to TRBJ2-5; the D gene is possibly TRBD1 (5 bases). TRBV23-1 is an open reading frame whose function is uncertain. V was pared by 4 bases and J by 2 bases, with 11 bases between. This CDR3 has 14 residues. Written as DNA, the CDR3 is TGCGCCAGCAGTCCTCGACGGACACAAGAGACCCAGTACTTC. Its translation: CASSPRRTQETQYF.